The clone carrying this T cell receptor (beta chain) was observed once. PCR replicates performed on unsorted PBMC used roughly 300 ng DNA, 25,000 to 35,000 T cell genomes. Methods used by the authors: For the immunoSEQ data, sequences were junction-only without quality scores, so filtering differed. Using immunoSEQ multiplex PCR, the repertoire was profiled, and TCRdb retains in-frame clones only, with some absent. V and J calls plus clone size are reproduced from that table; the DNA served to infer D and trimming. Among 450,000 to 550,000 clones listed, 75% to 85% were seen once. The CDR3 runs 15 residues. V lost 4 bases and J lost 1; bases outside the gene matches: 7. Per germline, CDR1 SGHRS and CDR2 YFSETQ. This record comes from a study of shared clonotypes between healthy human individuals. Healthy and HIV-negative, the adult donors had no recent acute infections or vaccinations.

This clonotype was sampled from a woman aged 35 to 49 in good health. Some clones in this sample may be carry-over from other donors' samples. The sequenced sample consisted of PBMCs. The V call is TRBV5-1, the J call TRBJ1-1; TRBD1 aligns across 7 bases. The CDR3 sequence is CASSLLTGSNTEAFF. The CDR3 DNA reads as TGCGCCAGCAGCCTCCTGACAGGGTCGAACACTGAAGCTTTCTTT.